Reported below is one T cell receptor beta chain. Its specificity is not known. This sample is part of a study of PD-1 blockade in classical Hodgkin lymphoma. General study results and limits: Healthy donors were reported to have higher baseline TCR diversity than newly diagnosed patients.

Some clones are missing from TCRdb's copy, which holds only in-frame ones; the method was immunoSEQ multiplex PCR. The table lists approximately 7,500 clones, roughly 85% of them singletons, with less than 2% in the top ten. CDR3 length equals 15 residues. Per the germline V gene, CDR1 is SGHRS and CDR2 is YFSETQ. V trimming: 1 base; J trimming: 0 bases; junction bases outside the gene matches: 0. In every patient, relapse followed autologous stem cell transplantation, while exposure to brentuximab vedotin differed. Researchers used magnetic negative selection to pull out pure CD4+ T cells from thawed PBMCs. Responses achieved at best were complete response, partial response or progressive disease.

The receptor was derived from a human donor with classical Hodgkin lymphoma. The V call is TRBV5-1, the J call TRBJ2-2, with 7 bases identical to TRBD2. Sequencing used CD4+ T cells from blood, obtained at baseline. CDR3 DNA sequence: TGCGCCAGCAGCTTGCGGGGGGCGAACACCGGGGAGCTGTTTTTT. Protein product: CASSLRGANTGELFF.